The clone carrying this TCR beta chain has more than one count but fewer than ten. The study recruited people aged about 18 to 95 years across 24 US areas. Categorization into cohorts depended on clinical history that participants reported. Donors of Cohort 3 who recovered were those that had two negative PCRs, clearance, or symptom resolution. The data originate from a study of blood T cell repertoires in COVID-19. The germline V gene has CDR1 SGHKS and CDR2 YYEKEE (reference sequence). V shed 3 bases, J shed 5 bases, and the junction held 10 bases outside the gene matches. The CDR3 loop spans 15 amino acids. The assay was immunoSEQ multiplex PCR, and TCRdb's table has in-frame clones only and misses some. This table has under 450,000 clones, approximately 87% appearing once.

Sequenced sample: PBMCs or T cells enriched from blood (not recorded which). The receptor was isolated from a man under 40 who had recovered from COVID-19. The rearrangement joins TRBV5-5 to TRBJ1-2, with 7 bases aligning to TRBD1. This CDR3 is CASSSGTEFPYGYTF. CDR3 DNA sequence: TGTGCCAGCAGCTCCGGGACAGAGTTTCCGTATGGCTACACCTTC.